A single sample is the source of the 10 T cell receptor beta chains below, sequenced in a study of human T cells and chemical hapten exposure. TCRdb analysed the RACE reads with MiXCR anew, one entry per CDR3 protein. This sample has 70,000 to 95,000 distinct CDR3 sequences; around 9.3% occur once, and the top ten carry about 1.8%. Documented time point: healthy volunteer bleed at 6 weeks. The total RNA was obtained from whole blood that was not fractionated. Source material: whole blood. The source of these receptors is a female donor in good health. Some clones in this sample may be carry-over from other donors' samples.

At least ten counts were recorded for this clonotype. The chain employs TRBV21-1 and TRBJ1-5. TRBV21-1 corresponds to a pseudogene. CDR3 length: 12 amino acids. The DNA of the CDR3 is TGTGCCAGCAGCAAAGTATATCAGCCCCAGCATTTT. It is translated as CASSKVYQPQHF.

Many counts were recorded for this clonotype. The genes are TRBV5-4 and TRBJ2-3; possible D gene TRBD1, 6 bases. CDR3 size: 15 residues. Trimming stripped 2 bases from V and 1 base from J, with 11 bases between. Germline V gene sequence: CDR1 SGHNT, CDR2 YYREEE (reference sequence). CDR3 bases: TGTGCCAGCAGCTTTACAGGGAGCGGCACAGATACGCAGTATTTT. Encoded protein: CASSFTGSGTDTQYF.

This clonotype has at least ten counts. The genes are TRBV20-1 and TRBJ2-4, with D perhaps matching TRBD2 (6 bases). The CDR3 length is 17 residues. V was cut by 3 bases and J by 0 bases, with 18 bases left in between. The germline V gene encodes CDR1 DFQATT and CDR2 SNEGSKA (reference sequence). The CDR3 loop reads CSASRTTPAEAKNIQYF. The CDR3 DNA follows: TGCAGTGCTAGCCGGACTACTCCAGCAGAAGCCAAAAACATTCAGTACTTC.

This clonotype has ten or more counts. V and J are TRBV12-3 or TRBV12-4 and TRBJ1-2, with 12 nucleotides matching TRBD1. The CDR3 has 18 residues. V was pared by 7 bases and J by 0 bases, with 12 bases of the junction left unmatched. DNA for the CDR3: TGTGCCAGCATCCTGTCGAGGGACAGGGGGCCTACTAACTATGGCTACACCTTC. This codes for CASILSRDRGPTNYGYTF.

The J gene is TRBJ2-6, the V gene TRBV12-3 or TRBV12-4; TRBD1 might be the D (6 bases). The CDR3 is made up of 18 amino acids. Trimming took off 5 bases at V and 3 bases at J, with 20 bases between the two ends. The DNA for the CDR3 is TGTGCCAGCAGTCCTACCTGGGCAGGGGCTGGTGGGGCCAACGTCCTGACTTTC. Its protein product is CASSPTWAGAGGANVLTF.

This clonotype came up a few times. V is TRBV11-1 and J is TRBJ1-1; D not certain. V was trimmed by 5 bases and J by 6 bases, leaving 22 bases between them. The CDR3 covers 16 residues. The germline V gene encodes CDR1 SGHAT and CDR2 FQDESV (reference sequence). CDR3 DNA: TGTGCCAGCAGCACCCACGTGGCAGGCGCGGACGCTGAAGCTTTCTTT. This translates into CASSTHVAGADAEAFF.

In its sample, this clonotype was seen a few times. The chain recombines TRBV15 with TRBJ2-5, with a weak D call TRBD2 (6 bases). V gave up 4 bases and J gave up 10 bases, with 10 bases separating them. This CDR3 region has 11 residues. The germline V gene encodes CDR1 LNHNV and CDR2 YYDKDF (reference sequence). CDR3 sequence: CATSNREYQYF. DNA of the CDR3: TGTGCCACCAGCAACCGGGAGTACCAGTACTTC. The variable domain in full, with the rest retrieved from reference TRBV15 and TRBJ2-5, is DAMVIQNPRYQVTQFGKPVTLSCSQTLNHNVMYWYQQKSSQAPKLLFHYYDKDFNNEADTPDNFQSRRPNTSFCFLDIRSPGLGDTAMYLCATSNREYQYFGPGTRLLVL.

This clonotype was seen ten or more times. This chain links TRBV6-1 with TRBJ2-3, with 12 positions matching TRBD2. The germline V gene has CDR1 MNHNS and CDR2 SASEGT. With 4 bases clipped from V and 1 base from J, the junction kept 0 bases outside the gene matches. CDR3 length equals 15 residues. In DNA, the CDR3 is TGTGCCAGCAGTGGACTAGCGGGGGGCACAGATACGCAGTATTTT. Translation gives CASSGLAGGTDTQYF.

As concerns this clonotype: The junction departs from germline at one end; a sequencing error may be responsible. CDR3 sequence reads: CVSSAQTGATGNTIYF. In DNA form, the CDR3 reads TGTGTCAGCTCAGCCCAAACAGGGGCGACGGGAAACACCATATATTTT. V gene TRBV18 combines with J gene TRBJ1-3; 7 bases agree with TRBD1. The CDR3 totals 16 residues. Germline CDR1 is KGHSH and CDR2 is LQKENI.

The gene calls are TRBV20-1 and TRBJ2-3, with D maybe TRBD2 (5 bases). V was pared by 3 bases and J by 8 bases, with 6 bases between. Germline values: CDR1 DFQATT, CDR2 SNEGSKA (reference sequence). The CDR3 loop spans 10 amino acids. The CDR3 coding sequence is TGCAGTGCTAGTGAGGGTACGCAGTATTTT. The encoded protein is CSASEGTQYF.